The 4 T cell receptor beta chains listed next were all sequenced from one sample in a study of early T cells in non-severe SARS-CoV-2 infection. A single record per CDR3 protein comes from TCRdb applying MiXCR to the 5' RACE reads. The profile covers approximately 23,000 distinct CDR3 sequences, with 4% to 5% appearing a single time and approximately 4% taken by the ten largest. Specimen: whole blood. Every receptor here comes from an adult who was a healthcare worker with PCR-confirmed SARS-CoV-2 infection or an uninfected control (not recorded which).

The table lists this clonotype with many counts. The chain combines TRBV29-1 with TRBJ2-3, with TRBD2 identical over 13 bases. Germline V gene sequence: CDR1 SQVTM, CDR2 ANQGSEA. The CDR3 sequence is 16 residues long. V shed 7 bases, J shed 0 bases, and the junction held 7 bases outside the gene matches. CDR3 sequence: CSAGLAGAASTDTQYF. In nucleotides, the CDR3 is TGCAGCGCTGGACTAGCGGGGGCCGCTAGCACAGATACGCAGTATTTT.

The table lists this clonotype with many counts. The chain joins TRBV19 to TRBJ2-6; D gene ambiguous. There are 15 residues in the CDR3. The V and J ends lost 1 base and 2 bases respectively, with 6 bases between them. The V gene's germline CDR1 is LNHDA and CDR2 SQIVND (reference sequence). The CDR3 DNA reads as TGTGCCAGTAGTATAGCTGGTGCTGGGGCCAACGTCCTGACTTTC. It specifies CASSIAGAGANVLTF.

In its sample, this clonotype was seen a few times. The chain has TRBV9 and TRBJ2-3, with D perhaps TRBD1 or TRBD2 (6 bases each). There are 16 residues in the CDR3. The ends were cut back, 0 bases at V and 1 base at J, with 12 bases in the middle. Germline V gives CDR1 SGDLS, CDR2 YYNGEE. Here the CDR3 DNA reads TGTGCCAGCAGCGTAGAGGGGGGAGGTGGCACAGATACGCAGTATTTT. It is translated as CASSVEGGGGTDTQYF.

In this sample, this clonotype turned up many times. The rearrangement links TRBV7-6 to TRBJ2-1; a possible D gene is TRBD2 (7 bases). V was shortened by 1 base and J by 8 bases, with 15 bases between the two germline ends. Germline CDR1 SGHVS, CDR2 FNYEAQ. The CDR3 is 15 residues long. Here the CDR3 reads CASSLGGGGHYEQFF. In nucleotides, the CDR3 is TGTGCCAGCAGCTTAGGTGGGGGGGGCCACTATGAGCAGTTCTTC.